This T cell receptor (beta chain) was recovered during a study of T cells in Graves' hyperthyroidism and ophthalmopathy. TCR beta CDR3 sequences were amplified from RNA transcripts. The HTBI set primed first-round TCR CDR3 RT-PCR. TCRdb processed the multiplex PCR reads anew with MiXCR; each CDR3 protein has one entry. The top ten hold around four fifths of the sample, which has fewer than 400,000 distinct CDR3 sequences, more than 20% seen once. The junction had 3 bases not matched to a gene; V was cut back by 0 bases and J by 8 bases. The CDR3 extends over 13 amino acids. Germline CDR1 reads DFQATT; CDR2 reads SNEGSKA (reference sequence). This clonotype appeared a few times.

The sequence was obtained from a man aged 50-60 years with Graves' hyperthyroidism. The chain carries TRBV20-1 and TRBJ1-1, with 10 nucleotides matching TRBD1. The sample consisted of blood. Written as DNA, the CDR3 is TGCAGTGCTAGAGAGGGACAGGGGCGGGAAGCTTTCTTT. It codes for CSAREGQGREAFF.